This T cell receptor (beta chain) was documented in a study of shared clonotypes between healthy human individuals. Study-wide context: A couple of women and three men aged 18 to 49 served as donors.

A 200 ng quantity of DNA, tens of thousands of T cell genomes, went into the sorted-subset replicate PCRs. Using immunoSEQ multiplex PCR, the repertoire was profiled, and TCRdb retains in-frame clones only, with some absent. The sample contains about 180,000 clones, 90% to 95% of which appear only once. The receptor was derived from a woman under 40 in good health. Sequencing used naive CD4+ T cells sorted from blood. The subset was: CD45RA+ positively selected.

The CDR3 DNA follows: TGCGCCAGCAGCTCCGGACAGGGGTTCTATGGCTACACCTTC. Residues: CASSSGQGFYGYTF. This chain connects TRBV5-1 to TRBJ1-2; 9 nucleotides line up with TRBD1. Germline assignment: CDR1 SGHRS and CDR2 YFSETQ. This CDR3 is 14 amino acids long. Unmatched junction bases numbered 4, after V lost 3 bases and J lost 4 bases.